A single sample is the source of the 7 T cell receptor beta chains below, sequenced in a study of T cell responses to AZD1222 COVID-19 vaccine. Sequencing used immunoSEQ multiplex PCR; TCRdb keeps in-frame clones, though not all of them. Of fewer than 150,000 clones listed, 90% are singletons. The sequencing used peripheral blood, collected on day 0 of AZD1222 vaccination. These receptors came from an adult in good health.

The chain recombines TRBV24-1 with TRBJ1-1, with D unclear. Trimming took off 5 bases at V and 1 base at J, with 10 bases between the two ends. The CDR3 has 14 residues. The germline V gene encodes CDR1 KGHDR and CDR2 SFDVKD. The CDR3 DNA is TGTGCCACCAGTGGCTCTCACAAGAACACTGAAGCTTTCTTT. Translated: CATSGSHKNTEAFF.

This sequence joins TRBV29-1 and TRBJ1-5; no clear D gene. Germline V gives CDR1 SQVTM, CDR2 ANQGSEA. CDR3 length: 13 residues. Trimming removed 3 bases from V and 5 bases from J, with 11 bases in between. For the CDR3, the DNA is TGCAGCGTTGAGGAGGGAGTGGATCAGCCCCAGCATTTT. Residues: CSVEEGVDQPQHF.

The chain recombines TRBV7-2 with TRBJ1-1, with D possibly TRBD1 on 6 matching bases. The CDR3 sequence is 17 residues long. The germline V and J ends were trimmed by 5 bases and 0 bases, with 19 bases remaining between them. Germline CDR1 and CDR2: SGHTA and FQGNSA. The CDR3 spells CASSPSRGWGMNTEAFF. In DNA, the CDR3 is TGTGCCAGCAGCCCCTCCAGGGGTTGGGGCATGAACACTGAAGCTTTCTTT.

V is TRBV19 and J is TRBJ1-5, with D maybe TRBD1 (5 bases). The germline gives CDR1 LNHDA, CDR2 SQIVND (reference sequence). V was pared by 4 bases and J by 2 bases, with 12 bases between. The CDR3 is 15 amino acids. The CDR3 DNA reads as TGTGCCAGTAGTACACAGCGGGGGGGCAATCAGCCCCAGCATTTT. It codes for CASSTQRGGNQPQHF.

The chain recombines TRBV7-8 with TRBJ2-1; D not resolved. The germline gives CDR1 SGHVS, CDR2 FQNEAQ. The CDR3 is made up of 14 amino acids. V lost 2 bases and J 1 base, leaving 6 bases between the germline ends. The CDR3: CASSLMRSYNEQFF. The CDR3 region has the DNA TGTGCCAGCAGCTTAATGCGTTCCTACAATGAGCAGTTCTTC.

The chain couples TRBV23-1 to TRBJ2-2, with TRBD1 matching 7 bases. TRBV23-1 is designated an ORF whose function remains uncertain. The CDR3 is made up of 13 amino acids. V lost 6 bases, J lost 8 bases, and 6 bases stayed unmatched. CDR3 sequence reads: CASSGQDRGELFF. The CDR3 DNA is TGCGCCAGCAGCGGCCAGGACAGGGGGGAGCTGTTTTTT.

CDR3 region: CASSFRDSEIAYEQYF. The CDR3 DNA reads TGTGCCAGCAGCTTCAGGGACAGTGAAATAGCCTACGAGCAGTACTTC. V is TRBV11-1 and J is TRBJ2-7; TRBD1 aligns across 7 bases. Germline-derived CDR1 and CDR2 are SGHAT and FQDESV (reference sequence). J was trimmed by 2 bases and V by 3 bases; bases with no gene match: 10. CDR3 length: 16 amino acids.